One sample yielded the 30 T cell receptor beta chains listed below, sequenced in a study of blood T cell repertoires in COVID-19. Profiling relied on immunoSEQ multiplex PCR, and the TCRdb table lists in-frame clones only, not all of them. Of some 150,000 clones in the sample, roughly 88% were seen once. Input material: peripheral blood. These TCRs come from a woman aged 60-70 years with COVID-19, enrolled during active disease.

The DNA for the CDR3 is TGTGCCAGCAGCCAAGAAGGAGCCCGGGGGTTCACTGAAGCTTTCTTT. Translated, it gives CASSQEGARGFTEAFF. The chain couples TRBV3-1 (or the pseudogene TRBV3-2) to TRBJ1-1; D possibly corresponds to TRBD1 (5 bases). Between the trimmed V and J ends, which lost 0 bases and 4 bases, there was a span of 15 bases. CDR1 is LGHDT and CDR2 is YNNKEL in the germline V gene (reference sequence). The CDR3 covers 16 residues.

The CDR3 sequence is CASSEAPGAAQYF. CDR3 DNA sequence: TGTGCCAGCAGTGAAGCCCCAGGGGCGGCCCAGTACTTC. This chain uses TRBV2 with TRBJ2-5; a weak D match, TRBD1 (6 bases). With 0 bases removed from V and 9 bases from J, the gap between germline ends came to 11 bases. The CDR3 is made up of 13 amino acids. Per germline, CDR1 SNHLY and CDR2 FYNNEI.

The chain is built from TRBV27 and TRBJ1-2; 7 nucleotides align to TRBD1. In germline, CDR1 is MNHEY, CDR2 SMNVEV (reference sequence). The J segment lost 8 bases and the V segment lost 1 base, leaving 7 bases of the junction unmatched. The CDR3 is made up of 14 amino acids. The CDR3 is CASSLWAGGSGYTF. CDR3 sequence (DNA): TGTGCCAGCAGTTTATGGGCAGGGGGAAGCGGCTACACCTTC.

This clone was observed once. The V gene is TRBV7-2, the J gene TRBJ2-5; 14 bases are shared with TRBD2. Germline lookup yields CDR1 SGHTA and CDR2 FQGNSA. V was pared by 5 bases and J by 4 bases, with 6 bases of the junction left unmatched. This CDR3 region has 16 residues. CDR3 bases: TGTGCCAGCAGCACCTGGACTAGCGGGGGGTTAGAGACCCAGTACTTC. Translation: CASSTWTSGGLETQYF.

This chain joins TRBV19 and TRBJ1-1; 7 bases fit TRBD1. Trimming removed 5 bases from V and 1 base from J; junction bases left unmatched: 7. Germline V gene sequence: CDR1 LNHDA, CDR2 SQIVND (reference sequence). CDR3 length equals 15 residues. The DNA for the CDR3 is TGTGCCAGTAGTCTGAACAGGGGTGGGAACACTGAAGCTTTCTTT. Translated, it gives CASSLNRGGNTEAFF.

This clone was seen just once. The genes are TRBV25-1 and TRBJ1-4; the D gene is possibly TRBD1 (6 bases). The germline gives CDR1 MGHDK, CDR2 SYGVNS. This CDR3 has 15 amino acids. V dropped 6 bases and J dropped 7 bases, with 18 bases sitting between them. The CDR3 here is CASRPPGTPFEKLFF. The DNA for the CDR3 is TGTGCCAGCAGACCACCCGGGACACCTTTTGAAAAACTGTTTTTT.

The genes are TRBV19 and TRBJ1-1, with TRBD1 matching 9 bases. The CDR3 has 15 amino acids. V dropped 8 bases and J dropped 1; count of bases not matched to a gene: 8. Looked up from germline, CDR1 is LNHDA and CDR2 is SQIVND (reference sequence). In DNA form, the CDR3 reads TGTGCCAGTCGGACAGGGGCCGGAGGGAACACTGAAGCTTTCTTT. The encoded protein is CASRTGAGGNTEAFF. Complete variable domain (other parts from reference TRBV19 and TRBJ1-1): DGGITQSPKYLFRKEGQNVTLSCEQNLNHDAMYWYRQDPGQGLRLIYYSQIVNDFQKGDIAEGYSVSREKKESFPLTVTSAQKNPTAFYLCASRTGAGGNTEAFFGQGTRLTVV.

The gene calls are TRBV24-1 and TRBJ1-1; possible D gene TRBD1, 5 bases. V was pared by 4 bases and J by 0 bases, with 11 bases between. This CDR3 comprises 15 residues. Germline loops: CDR1 KGHDR, CDR2 SFDVKD. The CDR3 region is CATSESTDMNTEAFF. The CDR3 region has the DNA TGTGCCACCAGTGAGTCGACAGATATGAACACTGAAGCTTTCTTT.

The chain has TRBV5-1 and TRBJ2-7; D may be TRBD2 (7 bases). The CDR3 has 16 residues. Per germline, CDR1 SGHRS and CDR2 YFSETQ. Trimming took off 4 bases at V and 4 bases at J, with 21 bases between the two ends. This CDR3 reads CASSPQSAGAPYEQYF. As DNA, the CDR3 is TGCGCCAGCAGCCCACAATCGGCGGGGGCCCCTTACGAGCAGTACTTC.

In this sample, this clone turned up once. The rearrangement joins TRBV13 to TRBJ2-1, with TRBD1 identical over 9 bases. The V and J ends lost 4 bases and 3 bases, in that order; junction bases with no gene match: 10. This CDR3 comprises 17 residues. CDR1 is PRHDT and CDR2 is FYEKMQ in the germline V gene (reference sequence). The CDR3 sequence: CASSSLQTGGFYNEQFF. CDR3 sequence (DNA): TGTGCCAGCAGCTCCTTACAGACAGGGGGATTCTACAATGAGCAGTTCTTC.

The chain has TRBV4-2 and TRBJ2-5; unclear D gene. The V end was cut by 0 bases, the J end by 3 bases, with 8 bases between. The CDR3 is 14 amino acids. Germline assignment: CDR1 LGHNA and CDR2 YNFKEQ. In DNA, the CDR3 is TGTGCCAGCAGCCAAGAATTCCTTGAAGAGACCCAGTACTTC. This gives the protein CASSQEFLEETQYF.

The chain is built from TRBV30 and TRBJ1-6; 10 bases match TRBD1. Germline-derived CDR1 and CDR2 are GTSNPN and SVGIG (reference sequence). CDR3 length: 17 amino acids. With 2 bases clipped from V and 4 bases from J, the junction kept 8 bases outside the gene matches. The CDR3 bases are TGTGCCTGGAGTCTTGGGGACAGGGGATTTTATAATTCACCCCTCCACTTT. Protein product: CAWSLGDRGFYNSPLHF.

The V and J genes are TRBV30 and TRBJ2-2, with D uncertain. Looked up from germline, CDR1 is GTSNPN and CDR2 is SVGIG (reference sequence). V was pared by 2 bases and J by 4 bases, with 5 bases between. The CDR3 sequence is 12 residues long. The CDR3 sequence: CAWSISTGELFF. CDR3 nucleotides: TGTGCCTGGAGTATCAGCACCGGGGAGCTGTTTTTT.

The CDR3 here is CASSLVRGRNTEAFF. The CDR3 DNA follows: TGTGCCAGCAGCTTAGTACGGGGTAGGAACACTGAAGCTTTCTTT. The V and J genes are TRBV7-9 and TRBJ1-1; D remains unclear. The CDR3 covers 15 residues. The V gene's germline CDR1 is SEHNR and CDR2 FQNEAQ (reference sequence). Trimming cost V 1 base and J 1 base, with 10 bases left between them.

The rearrangement joins TRBV7-2 to TRBJ1-3; weak D call: TRBD1 (5 bases). Germline V gene sequence: CDR1 SGHTA, CDR2 FQGNSA. The CDR3 is 16 amino acids. The V gene lost 5 bases and the J gene lost 4 bases, with 18 bases spanning the gap. The CDR3 bases are TGTGCCAGCAGCCCACAGGCAGACCAAGCGGGAAACACCATATATTTT. Translation gives CASSPQADQAGNTIYF.

The V gene is TRBV7-2, the J gene TRBJ2-2, with 7 bases matching TRBD2. The CDR3 extends over 15 amino acids. Per germline, CDR1 SGHTA and CDR2 FQGNSA. J was trimmed by 5 bases and V by 8 bases; bases with no gene match: 11. CDR3 loop: CASRQPGRETGELFF. DNA of the CDR3: TGTGCCAGCCGCCAGCCAGGGCGGGAGACCGGGGAGCTGTTTTTT.

The chain links TRBV5-1 to TRBJ1-6, with D possibly being TRBD1 (5 bases). V lost 0 bases, J lost 9 bases, and 28 bases lay in between. The CDR3 has 20 residues. Per the germline V gene, CDR1 is SGHRS and CDR2 is YFSETQ. The CDR3 sequence: CASSLVGNLGRRGVSSPLHF. CDR3 DNA sequence: TGCGCCAGCAGCTTGGTTGGAAACTTAGGTAGACGGGGGGTCAGTTCACCCCTCCACTTT.

This chain links TRBV15 with TRBJ2-7, with a weak D call TRBD1 (5 bases). The CDR3 contains 17 residues. The V gene's germline CDR1 is LNHNV and CDR2 YYDKDF (reference sequence). V was pared by 0 bases and J by 5 bases, with 20 bases between. CDR3 protein: CATSRDKDPMGQDEQYF. The CDR3 region has the DNA TGTGCCACCAGCAGAGATAAGGACCCCATGGGGCAGGACGAGCAGTACTTC.

This clone has only one observation. The V gene is TRBV19, the J gene TRBJ1-6; perhaps TRBD1 as D (6 bases). CDR1 and CDR2 (germline): LNHDA, SQIVND (reference sequence). V was cut by 4 bases and J by 8 bases, with 18 bases left in between. This CDR3 contains 16 residues. CDR3 region: CASSTSLAGGYSPLHF. The CDR3 nucleotides are TGTGCCAGTAGTACCAGCCTGGCGGGGGGCTATTCACCCCTCCACTTT. The full variable domain, completed using reference TRBV19 and TRBJ1-6, is DGGITQSPKYLFRKEGQNVTLSCEQNLNHDAMYWYRQDPGQGLRLIYYSQIVNDFQKGDIAEGYSVSREKKESFPLTVTSAQKNPTAFYLCASSTSLAGGYSPLHFGNGTRLTVT.

The chain recombines TRBV27 with TRBJ2-1, with D possibly being TRBD2 (6 bases). The CDR3 sequence is 12 residues long. Per the germline V gene, CDR1 is MNHEY and CDR2 is SMNVEV (reference sequence). The V gene lost 8 bases and the J gene lost 7 bases, with 12 bases spanning the gap. The CDR3 region has the DNA TGTGCCAGCGCAGCGGAGGGGAATGAGCAGTTCTTC. Protein sequence: CASAAEGNEQFF.

This sequence joins TRBV4-2 and TRBJ1-2; D call uncertain. CDR1 LGHNA and CDR2 YNFKEQ come from the germline V gene. This CDR3 has 13 amino acids. Trimming pared 0 bases from V and 5 bases from J, leaving 7 bases between. The CDR3 coding sequence is TGTGCCAGCAGCCAAGATGTCAGTTATGGCTACACCTTC. It is translated as CASSQDVSYGYTF.

The CDR3 DNA sequence: TGTGCCATCAGTGAGTCCCCCGGAGCGGGGGGCTTCCAAGAGACCCAGTACTTC. Translating it yields CAISESPGAGGFQETQYF. The chain has TRBV10-3 and TRBJ2-5, with TRBD2 matching over 9 bases. There are 18 residues in the CDR3. J lost 1 base, V lost 0 bases, and 9 bases had no gene match. Germline CDR1 is ENHRY and CDR2 is SYGVKD.

J is TRBJ2-3 and V is TRBV2, with 9 bases that match TRBD1. Germline CDR1 reads SNHLY; CDR2 reads FYNNEI. V dropped 6 bases and J dropped 9; count of bases not matched to a gene: 7. The CDR3 runs to 13 residues. CDR3 region: CASRTGGPPTQYF. In DNA, the CDR3 is TGTGCCAGCAGGACAGGGGGACCCCCCACGCAGTATTTT.

CDR3 sequence (DNA): TGTGCCAGCAGTGAAGGAGGTGGCGGCTACACCTTC. The encoded protein is CASSEGGGGYTF. The chain links TRBV2 to TRBJ1-2; no clear D. Germline V CDR1 and CDR2: SNHLY, FYNNEI. This CDR3 is 12 amino acids long. V dropped 1 base and J dropped 8 bases, with 8 bases sitting between them.

The chain links TRBV4-3 to TRBJ2-3; D remains ambiguous. Germline V gene lookup returns CDR1 LGHNA and CDR2 YSLEER. The CDR3 runs 17 residues. V shed 0 bases and J shed 4 bases, with 17 bases lying between them. Written as DNA, the CDR3 is TGCGCCAGCAGCCAAGATCGAAGAGACTTATCAGCAGATACGCAGTATTTT. This sequence encodes CASSQDRRDLSADTQYF.

The chain combines TRBV7-9 with TRBJ1-2; D unclear. There are 12 residues in the CDR3. The germline gives CDR1 SEHNR, CDR2 FQNEAQ (reference sequence). V lost 1 base, J lost 6 bases, and 6 bases lay in between. The CDR3 DNA reads as TGTGCCAGCAGCTTAGACCCGGATGGCTACACCTTC. It translates to CASSLDPDGYTF.

The rearrangement joins TRBV11-2 to TRBJ2-2; 10 bases are a match to TRBD2. Trimming at V came to 5 bases and at J to 7 bases, leaving 7 bases not matched to a gene. Germline V CDR1 and CDR2: SGHAT, FQNNGV. The CDR3 sequence is 15 residues long. Here the CDR3 reads CASSRSGGAVGELFF. CDR3 sequence (DNA): TGTGCCAGCAGCAGGAGCGGGGGGGCTGTCGGGGAGCTGTTTTTT.

The chain carries TRBV9 and TRBJ2-7, with 10 bases lining up with TRBD1. V lost 4 bases to trimming and J lost 2 bases; unmatched junction nucleotides: 6. The CDR3 contains 15 residues. Looked up from germline, CDR1 is SGDLS and CDR2 is YYNGEE. DNA for the CDR3: TGTGCCAGCAGCACCGGACAGGGGGTACCCTACGAGCAGTACTTC. Amino acids: CASSTGQGVPYEQYF.

This clone is a singleton in its sample. V gene TRBV15 combines with J gene TRBJ2-3; TRBD1 is a possible D gene (6 bases). The germline V gene has CDR1 LNHNV and CDR2 YYDKDF (reference sequence). Trimming removed 2 bases at V and 1 base at J, with 10 bases between. CDR3 length: 15 amino acids. The CDR3 region has the DNA TGTGCCACCAGCAGAACGACAGGCGGCACAGATACGCAGTATTTT. As protein: CATSRTTGGTDTQYF. Supplemented by reference TRBV15 and TRBJ2-3, the full variable domain reads DAMVIQNPRYQVTQFGKPVTLSCSQTLNHNVMYWYQQKSSQAPKLLFHYYDKDFNNEADTPDNFQSRRPNTSFCFLDIRSPGLGDTAMYLCATSRTTGGTDTQYFGPGTRLTVL.

The V and J genes are TRBV3-1 (or the pseudogene TRBV3-2) and TRBJ2-7; 9 bases are a match to TRBD2. The V and J ends lost 1 base and 2 bases, in that order; junction bases with no gene match: 3. The CDR3 runs to 15 residues. The germline CDR1 and CDR2 sequences are LGHDT and YNNKEL (reference sequence). The CDR3 loop is CASSQGAGGPYEQYF. CDR3 bases: TGTGCCAGCAGCCAAGGCGCGGGGGGGCCCTACGAGCAGTACTTC.